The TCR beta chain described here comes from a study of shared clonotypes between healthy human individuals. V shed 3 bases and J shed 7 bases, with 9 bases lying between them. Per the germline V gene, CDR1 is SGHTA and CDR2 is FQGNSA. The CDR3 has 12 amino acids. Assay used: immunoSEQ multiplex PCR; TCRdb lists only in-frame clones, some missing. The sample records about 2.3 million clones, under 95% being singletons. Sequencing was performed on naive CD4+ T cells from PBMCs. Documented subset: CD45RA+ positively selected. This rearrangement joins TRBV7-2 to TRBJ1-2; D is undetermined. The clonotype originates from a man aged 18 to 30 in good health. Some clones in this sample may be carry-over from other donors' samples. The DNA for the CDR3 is TGTGCCAGCAGCTTGGATTGGGTTGGCTACACCTTC. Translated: CASSLDWVGYTF.